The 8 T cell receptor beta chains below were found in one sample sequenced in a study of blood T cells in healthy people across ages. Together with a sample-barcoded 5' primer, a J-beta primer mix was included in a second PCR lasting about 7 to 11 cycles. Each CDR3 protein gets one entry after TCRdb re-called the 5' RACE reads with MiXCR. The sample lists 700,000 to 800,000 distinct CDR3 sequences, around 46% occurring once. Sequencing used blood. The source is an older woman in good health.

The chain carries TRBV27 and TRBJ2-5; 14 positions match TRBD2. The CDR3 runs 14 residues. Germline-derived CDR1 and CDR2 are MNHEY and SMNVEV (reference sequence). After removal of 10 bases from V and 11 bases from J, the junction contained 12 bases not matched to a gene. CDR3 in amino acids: CATQTSGGDNEQYF. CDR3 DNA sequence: TGTGCCACCCAGACTAGCGGGGGGGATAATGAGCAGTACTTC.

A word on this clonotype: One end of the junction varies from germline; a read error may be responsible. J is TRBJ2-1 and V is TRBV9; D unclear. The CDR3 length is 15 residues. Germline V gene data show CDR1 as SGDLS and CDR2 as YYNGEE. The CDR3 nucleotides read TGTGCCAGCAGCGTAGCGGTTAGCTCCTACAAGGAGCAGTTCTTC. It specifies CASSVAVSSYKEQFF.

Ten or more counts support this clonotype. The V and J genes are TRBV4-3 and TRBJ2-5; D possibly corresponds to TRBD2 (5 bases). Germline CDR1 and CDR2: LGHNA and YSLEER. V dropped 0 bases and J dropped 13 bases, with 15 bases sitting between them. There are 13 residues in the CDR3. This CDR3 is CASSQDRFAGMYF. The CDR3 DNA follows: TGCGCCAGCAGCCAAGACAGGTTTGCCGGGATGTACTTC.

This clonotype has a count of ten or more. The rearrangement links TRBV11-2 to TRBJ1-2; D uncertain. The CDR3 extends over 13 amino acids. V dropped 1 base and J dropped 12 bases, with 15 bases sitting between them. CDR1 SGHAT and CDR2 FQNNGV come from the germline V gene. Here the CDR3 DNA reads TGTGCCAGCAGCTTAGGGTCTGCCCGGAGTGACACCTTC. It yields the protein CASSLGSARSDTF.

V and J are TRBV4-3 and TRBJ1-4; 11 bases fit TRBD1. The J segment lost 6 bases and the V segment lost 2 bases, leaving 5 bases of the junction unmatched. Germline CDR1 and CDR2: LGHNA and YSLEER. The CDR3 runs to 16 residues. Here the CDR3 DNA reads TGCGCCAGCAGCCAATTGCCGGGACAGGGGGATGAAAAACTGTTTTTT. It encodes CASSQLPGQGDEKLFF.

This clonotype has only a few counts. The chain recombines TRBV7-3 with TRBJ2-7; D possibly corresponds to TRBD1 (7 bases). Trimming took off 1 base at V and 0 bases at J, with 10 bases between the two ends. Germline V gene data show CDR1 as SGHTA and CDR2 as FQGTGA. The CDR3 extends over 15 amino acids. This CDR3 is CASSLSGTDSYEQYF. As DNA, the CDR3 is TGTGCCAGCAGCTTAAGCGGGACAGACTCCTACGAGCAGTACTTC.

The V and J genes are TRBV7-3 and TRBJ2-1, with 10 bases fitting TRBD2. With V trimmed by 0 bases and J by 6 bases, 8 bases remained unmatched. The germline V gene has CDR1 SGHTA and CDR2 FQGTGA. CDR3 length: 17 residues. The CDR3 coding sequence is TGTGCCAGCAGCTTAACGGCGGGCCTAGCGGGAGCCAATGAGCAGTTCTTC. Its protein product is CASSLTAGLAGANEQFF.

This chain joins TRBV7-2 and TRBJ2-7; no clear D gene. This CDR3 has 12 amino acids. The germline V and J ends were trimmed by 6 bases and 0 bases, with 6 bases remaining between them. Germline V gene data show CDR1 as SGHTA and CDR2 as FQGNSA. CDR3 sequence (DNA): TGTGCCAGCAGTCGGAACTCCTACGAGCAGTACTTC. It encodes CASSRNSYEQYF.